The source of this TCR beta chain is a study of Ad26.COV2.S vaccination and SARS-CoV-2 variants. V was cut by 0 bases and J by 4 bases, with 5 bases left in between. Germline lookup yields CDR1 SGDLS and CDR2 YYNGEE. The CDR3 extends over 13 amino acids. Sample treatment: about 20 received Ad26.COV2.S at low or high dose, single or two shots; about 5 received placebo; per-sample allocation not given. The samples were gathered on day 63 after the first injection of vaccine or placebo. Profiled with immunoSEQ multiplex PCR; TCRdb holds only in-frame clones, not every one. Of about 680,000 clones listed, 70% to 90% were seen once; the top ten hold 1.5%.

This sample comprised peripheral blood, obtained in a trial of Ad26.COV2.S vaccine versus placebo. This chain links TRBV9 with TRBJ2-1; no clear D. The TCR was taken from a person between 18 and 60 years old who received the Ad26.COV2.S COVID-19 vaccine or a placebo. CDR3: CASSVESYNEQFF. Written as DNA, the CDR3 is TGTGCCAGCAGCGTAGAATCGTACAATGAGCAGTTCTTC.